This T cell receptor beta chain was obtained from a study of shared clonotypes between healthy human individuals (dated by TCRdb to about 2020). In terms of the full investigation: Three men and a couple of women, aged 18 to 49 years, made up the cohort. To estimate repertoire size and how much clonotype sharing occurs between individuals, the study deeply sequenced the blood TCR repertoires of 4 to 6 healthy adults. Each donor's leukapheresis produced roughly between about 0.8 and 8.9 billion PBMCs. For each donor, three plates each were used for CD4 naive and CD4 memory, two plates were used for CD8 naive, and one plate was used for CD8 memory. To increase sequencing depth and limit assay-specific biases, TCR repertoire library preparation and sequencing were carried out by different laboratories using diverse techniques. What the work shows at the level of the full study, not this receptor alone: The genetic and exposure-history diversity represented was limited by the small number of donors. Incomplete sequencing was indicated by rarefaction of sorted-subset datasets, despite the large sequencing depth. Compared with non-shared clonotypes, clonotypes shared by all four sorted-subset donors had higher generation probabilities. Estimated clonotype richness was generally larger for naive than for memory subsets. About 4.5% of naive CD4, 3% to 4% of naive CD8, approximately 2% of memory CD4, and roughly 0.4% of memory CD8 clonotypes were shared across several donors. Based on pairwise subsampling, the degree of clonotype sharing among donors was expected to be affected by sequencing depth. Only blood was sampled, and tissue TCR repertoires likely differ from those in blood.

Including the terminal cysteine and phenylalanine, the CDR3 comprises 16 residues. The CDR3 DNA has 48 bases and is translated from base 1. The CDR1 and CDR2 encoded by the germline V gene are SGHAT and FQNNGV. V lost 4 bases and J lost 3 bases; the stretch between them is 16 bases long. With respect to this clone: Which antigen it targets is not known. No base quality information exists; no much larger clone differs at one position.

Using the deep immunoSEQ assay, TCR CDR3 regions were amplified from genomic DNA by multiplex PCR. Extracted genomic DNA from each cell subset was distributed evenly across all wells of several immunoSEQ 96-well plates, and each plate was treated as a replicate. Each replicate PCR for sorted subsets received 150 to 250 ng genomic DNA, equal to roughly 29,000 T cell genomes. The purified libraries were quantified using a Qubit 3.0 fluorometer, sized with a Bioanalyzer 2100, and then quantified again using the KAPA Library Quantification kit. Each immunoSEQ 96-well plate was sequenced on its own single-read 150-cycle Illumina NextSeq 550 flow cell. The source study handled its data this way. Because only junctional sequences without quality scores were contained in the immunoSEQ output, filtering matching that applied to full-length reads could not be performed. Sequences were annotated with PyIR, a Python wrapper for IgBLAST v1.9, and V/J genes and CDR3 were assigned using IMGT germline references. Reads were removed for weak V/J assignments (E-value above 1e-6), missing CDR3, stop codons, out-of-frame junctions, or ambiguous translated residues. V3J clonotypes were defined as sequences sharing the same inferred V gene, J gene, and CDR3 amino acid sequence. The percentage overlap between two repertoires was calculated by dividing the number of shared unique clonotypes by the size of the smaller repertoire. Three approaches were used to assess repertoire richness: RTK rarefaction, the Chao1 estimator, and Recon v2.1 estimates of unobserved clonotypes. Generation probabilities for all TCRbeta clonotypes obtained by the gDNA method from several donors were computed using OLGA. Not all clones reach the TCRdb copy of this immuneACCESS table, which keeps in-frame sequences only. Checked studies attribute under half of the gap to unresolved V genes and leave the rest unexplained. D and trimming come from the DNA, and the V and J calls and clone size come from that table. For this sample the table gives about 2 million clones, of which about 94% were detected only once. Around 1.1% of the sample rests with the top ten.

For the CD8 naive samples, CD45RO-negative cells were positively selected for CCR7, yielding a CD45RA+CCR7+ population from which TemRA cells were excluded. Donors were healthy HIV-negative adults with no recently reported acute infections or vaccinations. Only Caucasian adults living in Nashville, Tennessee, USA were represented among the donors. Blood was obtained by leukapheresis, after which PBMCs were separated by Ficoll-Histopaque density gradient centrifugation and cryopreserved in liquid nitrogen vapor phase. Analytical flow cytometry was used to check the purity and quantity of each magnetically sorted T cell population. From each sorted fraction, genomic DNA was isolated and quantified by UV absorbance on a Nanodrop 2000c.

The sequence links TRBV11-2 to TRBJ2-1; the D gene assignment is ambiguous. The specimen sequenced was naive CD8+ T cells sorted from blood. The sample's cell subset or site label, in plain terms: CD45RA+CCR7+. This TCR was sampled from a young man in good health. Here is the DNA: TGTGCCAGCAGCTCCGCCATTCTGGGGAACTACAATGAGCAGTTCTTC. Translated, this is CASSSAILGNYNEQFF.